The 8 T cell receptor beta chains in this list originate from one sample, sequenced in a study of technical replicates of blood from a handful of donors. The data were produced by immunoSEQ multiplex PCR, yet TCRdb's version contains in-frame clones alone and is incomplete. The data show tens of thousands of clones, approximately 94% seen once. Sequences were obtained from T cells isolated from PBMCs. The source of these receptors is a human donor in good health.

This clone was observed a single time. The chain couples TRBV30 to TRBJ2-5; D call uncertain. The V and J ends lost 0 bases and 1 base respectively, with 9 bases between them. CDR3 length: 14 amino acids. CDR1 and CDR2 from the germline V gene are GTSNPN and SVGIG (reference sequence). CDR3 residues: CAWSVQTVQETQYF. Written as DNA, the CDR3 is TGTGCCTGGAGTGTACAAACAGTCCAAGAGACCCAGTACTTC.

This sequence joins TRBV4-1 and TRBJ1-2; tentatively, D is TRBD1 (5 bases). Germline CDR1 is MGHRA and CDR2 is YSYEKL. This CDR3 is built from 15 residues. Trimming shortened V by 6 bases and J by 0 bases, and 14 bases separated the two germline ends. The CDR3 spells CASSRGEGTNYGYTF. The CDR3 coding sequence is TGCGCCAGCAGTAGGGGCGAAGGGACTAACTATGGCTACACCTTC.

The chain uses TRBV7-9 and TRBJ2-7, with D unresolved. The germline gives CDR1 SEHNR, CDR2 FQNEAQ (reference sequence). The CDR3 contains 12 residues. V was pared by 7 bases and J by 0 bases, with 7 bases between. The CDR3 nucleotides read TGTGCCAGCAAAAGCGACTCCTACGAGCAGTACTTC. Its protein product is CASKSDSYEQYF.

This clone was recorded only once. The CDR3 is CAWKVRESYEQYF. In DNA form, the CDR3 reads TGTGCCTGGAAAGTCAGGGAATCCTACGAGCAGTACTTC. The chain combines TRBV30 with TRBJ2-7; weak D call: TRBD1 (5 bases). V was pared by 4 bases and J by 1 base, with 11 bases between. The CDR3 covers 13 residues. Germline V gene data show CDR1 as GTSNPN and CDR2 as SVGIG (reference sequence).

The genes are TRBV30 and TRBJ1-2; 7 positions match TRBD1. V was pared by 5 bases and J by 3 bases, with 3 bases of the junction left unmatched. The CDR3 is 12 amino acids. Germline lookup yields CDR1 GTSNPN and CDR2 SVGIG (reference sequence). CDR3: CAWVQGDYGYTF. In nucleotides, the CDR3 is TGTGCCTGGGTGCAGGGGGACTATGGCTACACCTTC.

The V and J genes are TRBV2 and TRBJ1-1; 9 nucleotides line up with TRBD1. The CDR3 is made up of 11 amino acids. Per germline, CDR1 SNHLY and CDR2 FYNNEI. J lost 10 bases, V lost 6 bases, and 3 bases had no gene match. The CDR3 DNA reads TGTGCCAGCAGCGGGGGACAGGGAGCTTTCTTT. The encoded protein is CASSGGQGAFF.

This clone is a singleton in its sample. The V and J genes are TRBV18 and TRBJ2-7, with a possible D match to TRBD1 (6 bases). V was pared by 0 bases and J by 4 bases, with 7 bases between. In germline, CDR1 is KGHSH, CDR2 LQKENI. The CDR3 is made up of 13 amino acids. CDR3 sequence reads: CASSPPDSYEQYF. The DNA of the CDR3 is TGTGCCAGCTCACCACCGGACAGTTACGAGCAGTACTTC.

V usage is TRBV9 and J usage is TRBJ1-1; possible D gene TRBD1, 6 bases. V was trimmed by 3 bases and J by 4 bases, leaving 13 bases between them. The CDR3 spans 14 residues. From germline, CDR1 is SGDLS and CDR2 YYNGEE. The CDR3 DNA follows: TGTGCCAGCAGCGGGAACAGGGTAGGCACTGAAGCTTTCTTT. This sequence encodes CASSGNRVGTEAFF.